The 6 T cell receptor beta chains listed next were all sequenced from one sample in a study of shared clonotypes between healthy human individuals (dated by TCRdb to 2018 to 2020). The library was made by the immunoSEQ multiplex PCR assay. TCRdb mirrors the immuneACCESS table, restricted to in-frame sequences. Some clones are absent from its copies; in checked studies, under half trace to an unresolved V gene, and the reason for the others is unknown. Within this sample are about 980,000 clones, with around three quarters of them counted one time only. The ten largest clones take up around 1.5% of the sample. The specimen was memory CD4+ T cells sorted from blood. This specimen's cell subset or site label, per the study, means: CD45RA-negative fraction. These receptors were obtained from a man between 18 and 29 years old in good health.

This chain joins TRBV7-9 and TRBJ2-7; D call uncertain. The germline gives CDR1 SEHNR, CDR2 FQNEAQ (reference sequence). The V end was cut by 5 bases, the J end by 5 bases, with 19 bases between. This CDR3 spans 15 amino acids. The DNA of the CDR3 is TGTGCCAGCAGCATGCAGGAGAAAGGCAGGAACGAGCAGTACTTC. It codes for CASSMQEKGRNEQYF.

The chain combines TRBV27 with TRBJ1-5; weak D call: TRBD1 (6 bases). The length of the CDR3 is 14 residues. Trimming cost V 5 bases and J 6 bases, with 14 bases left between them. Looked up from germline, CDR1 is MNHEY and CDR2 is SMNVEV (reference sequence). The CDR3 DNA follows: TGTGCCAGCAGTCCCCGTTCGGGGGCTCAGCCCCAGCATTTT. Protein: CASSPRSGAQPQHF.

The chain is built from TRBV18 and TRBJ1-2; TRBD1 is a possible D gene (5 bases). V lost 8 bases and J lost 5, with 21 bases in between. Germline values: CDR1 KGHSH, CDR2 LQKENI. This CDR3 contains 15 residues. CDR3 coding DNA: TGTGCCAGCACCCGGAACCGGGACGTAAATTATGGCTACACCTTC. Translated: CASTRNRDVNYGYTF.

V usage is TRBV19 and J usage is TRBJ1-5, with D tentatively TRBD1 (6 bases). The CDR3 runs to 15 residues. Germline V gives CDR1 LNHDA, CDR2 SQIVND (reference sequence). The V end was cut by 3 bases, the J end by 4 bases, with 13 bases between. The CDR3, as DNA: TGTGCCAGTAGTATGGCCGGGGGCGGGAATCAGCCCCAGCATTTT. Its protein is CASSMAGGGNQPQHF.

The CDR3 DNA reads as TGTGCCAGCAGTCGATTTGACCGGGACAGGTTTATCGATGAGCAGTTCTTC. Translated: CASSRFDRDRFIDEQFF. The V call is TRBV14, the J call TRBJ2-1; 8 bases align to TRBD1. V trimming: 6 bases; J trimming: 8 bases; junction bases outside the gene matches: 18. Germline V gene sequence: CDR1 SGHDN, CDR2 FVKESK. This CDR3 region has 17 residues.

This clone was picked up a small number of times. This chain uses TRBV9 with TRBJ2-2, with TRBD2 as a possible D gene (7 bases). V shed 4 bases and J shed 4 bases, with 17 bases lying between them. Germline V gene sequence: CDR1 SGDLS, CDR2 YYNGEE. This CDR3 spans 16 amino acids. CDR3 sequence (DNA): TGTGCCAGCAGCCCGAGGGGGGGGACCTTCACCGGGGAGCTGTTTTTT. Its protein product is CASSPRGGTFTGELFF.